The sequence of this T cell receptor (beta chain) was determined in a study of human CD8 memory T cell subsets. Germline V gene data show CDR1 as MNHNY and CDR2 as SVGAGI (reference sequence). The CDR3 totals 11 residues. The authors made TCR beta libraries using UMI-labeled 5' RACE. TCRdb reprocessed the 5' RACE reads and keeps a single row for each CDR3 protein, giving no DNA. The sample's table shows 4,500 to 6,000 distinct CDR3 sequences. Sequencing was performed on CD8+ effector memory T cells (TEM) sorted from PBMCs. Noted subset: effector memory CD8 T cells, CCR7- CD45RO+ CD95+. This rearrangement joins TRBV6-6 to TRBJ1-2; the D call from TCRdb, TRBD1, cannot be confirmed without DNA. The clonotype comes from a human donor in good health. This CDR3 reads CASSYPGGYTF.